This paragraph reports one T cell receptor beta chain. What it binds is unknown. Sequenced by immunoSEQ multiplex PCR; TCRdb stores in-frame clones only, minus some. The top ten clones hold about 3.9% of a sample with about 350,000 clones, 92% of them seen once. Trimming stripped 5 bases from V and 0 bases from J, with 11 bases between. Germline lookup yields CDR1 MNHEY and CDR2 SMNVEV (reference sequence). CDR3 length: 14 residues. The sample is drawn from a study of Ad26.COV2.S vaccination and SARS-CoV-2 variants. Overall study findings and caveats: In vaccinated individuals, spike-specific CD8+ and CD4+ T cell responses reportedly displayed substantial breadth.

The material sequenced was peripheral blood, taken after recovery from COVID-19. The chain has TRBV27 and TRBJ2-7; D perhaps matches TRBD2 (6 bases). The receptor's source is a human donor who had recovered from COVID-19. The CDR3 sequence: CASSLRELSYEQYF. The CDR3 DNA reads TGTGCCAGCAGTCTCCGGGAGCTCTCCTACGAGCAGTACTTC.